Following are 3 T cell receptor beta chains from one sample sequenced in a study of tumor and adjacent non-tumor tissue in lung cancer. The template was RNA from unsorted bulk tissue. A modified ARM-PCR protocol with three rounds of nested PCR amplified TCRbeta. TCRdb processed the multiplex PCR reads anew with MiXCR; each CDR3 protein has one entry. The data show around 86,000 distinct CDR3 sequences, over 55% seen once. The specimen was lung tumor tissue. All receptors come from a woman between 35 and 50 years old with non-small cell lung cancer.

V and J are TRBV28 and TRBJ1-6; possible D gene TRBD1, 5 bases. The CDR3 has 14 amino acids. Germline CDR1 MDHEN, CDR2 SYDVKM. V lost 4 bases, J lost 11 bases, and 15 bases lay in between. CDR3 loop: CASSSTEFNPPLHF. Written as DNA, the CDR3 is TGTGCCAGCAGTTCGACAGAATTCAATCCACCCCTCCACTTT. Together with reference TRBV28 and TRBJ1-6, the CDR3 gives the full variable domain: DVKVTQSSRYLVKRTGEKVFLECVQDMDHENMFWYRQDPGLGLRLIYFSYDVKMKEKGDIPEGYSVSREKKERFSLILESASTNQTSMYLCASSSTEFNPPLHFGNGTRLTVT.

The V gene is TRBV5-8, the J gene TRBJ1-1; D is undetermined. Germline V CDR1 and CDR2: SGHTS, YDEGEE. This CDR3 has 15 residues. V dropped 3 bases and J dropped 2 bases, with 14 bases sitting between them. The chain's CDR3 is CASSSVGSPNTEAFF. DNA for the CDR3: TGTGCCAGCAGCTCGGTGGGCAGCCCTAACACTGAAGCTTTCTTT.

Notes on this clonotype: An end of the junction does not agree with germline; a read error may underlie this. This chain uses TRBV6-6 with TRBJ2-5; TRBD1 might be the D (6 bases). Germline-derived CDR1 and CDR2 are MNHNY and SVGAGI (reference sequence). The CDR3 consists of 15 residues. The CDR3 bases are TGTGTCAGCAGACGACGTGACAGGTCCCAAGAGACCCAGTGCTTC. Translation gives CVSRRRDRSQETQCF.